This paragraph reports one TCR beta chain. The target antigen is unknown. Trimming removed 3 bases from V and 9 bases from J, with 17 bases in between. Germline V CDR1 and CDR2: SGHTA, FQGNSA. CDR3 size: 15 residues. This sample was taken from a study of blood T cells in healthy people across ages. Healthy individuals of Caucasian origin from Russia, aged roughly 6 to 100, served as donors. Study-wide findings and caveats: Estimates of diversity drawn from one million T cells were considered underestimates.

A J-beta primer mix and a sample-barcoded 5' primer were used in a second PCR of about 7 to 11 cycles. TCRdb re-derived calls from the 5' RACE reads in MiXCR, one entry per CDR3 protein. The profile shows 540,000 or so distinct CDR3 sequences, roughly 28% of them singletons. The chain recombines TRBV7-2 with TRBJ2-2; a possible D gene is TRBD2 (7 bases). Material for sequencing was blood. The sequence was collected from a woman aged 70-85 years in good health. The CDR3 sequence is CASSFGGGPMRELFF. The CDR3 bases are TGTGCCAGCAGCTTTGGCGGGGGCCCCATGCGGGAGCTGTTTTTT.